The rows below give T cell receptor beta chains drawn from one sample of a study of tumor and adjacent non-tumor tissue in lung cancer. TCRdb independently ran MiXCR on the multiplex PCR reads; one entry per CDR3 protein. The sample records 100,000 or so distinct CDR3 sequences, about 80% being singletons. The sequenced material came from distant non-tumor lung tissue. The receptors were sampled from a man in his sixties with small cell lung cancer. The CDR3 runs from the conserved cysteine through the conserved F or W. A D gene is named only where the DNA matches it firmly. Not every row has a clone size; where given, it reads once, few, many or a size class.

V,size,D,J,DNA,CDR3
TRBV4-2,NA,NA,TRBJ2-3,TGTGCCAACGGCCAAGGGACATCGGAGGATACACAGTATTTT,CANGQGTSEDTQYF
TRBV6-1,NA,NA,TRBJ2-3,TGTGCCATCACCGCACCTAGCGAAGGAACAGAAACGCAGTATTTT,CAITAPSEGTETQYF
TRBV4-1,once,NA,TRBJ2-2,TGCGCCAACAGCGGCAGTGGGGCCTATACCGGGGAGCTGTTTTTT,CANSGSGAYTGELFF
TRBV4-2,NA,TRBD1,TRBJ2-1,TGTGTTAGCAGCCCCGGGACAGATTACAATGAGCAGTTCTTC,CVSSPGTDYNEQFF
TRBV11-2,medium-sized,NA,TRBJ2-3,TGTGCCAGCAGCTTAGGGGGGGTAGGCACAGATACGCAGTATTTT,CASSLGGVGTDTQYF
TRBV6-2/TRBV6-3,NA,NA,TRBJ2-7,TGTGCCAGCAAGATACCAGGAGCCCCTATGGGGCAGTACTTC,CASKIPGAPMGQYF
TRBV11-1,once,NA,TRBJ2-2,TGTGCCAGCAGCTTAGGACAGCAACGACTAACCGGGGAGTTGCTTTTT,CASSLGQQRLTGELLF
TRBV29-1,NA,TRBD2,TRBJ2-3,TGCAGCGTTGAAGGAGGGTGGGGACTAGGCACAGATACGCAGTATTTT,CSVEGGWGLGTDTQYF
TRBV24-1,many,NA,TRBJ2-1,TGTGCCACCAGTGATGGGACACGCGATGAGCAGTTCTTC,CATSDGTRDEQFF
TRBV12-3/TRBV12-4,once,NA,TRBJ2-1,TGTGCCAGCAGTTTAGGGGTGGAGGTTCAATCCTTC,CASSLGVEVQSF
TRBV29-1,NA,TRBD1,TRBJ1-1,TGCATCGGCCGGGACAGGTCTAGGAGCACTGTAGTTTTCTTT,CIGRDRSRSTVVFF
TRBV19,NA,TRBD2,TRBJ2-1,TGTGCCAGTTCCGAATCAGCCGGGACTAGCGGATACAATGAGCAGTTCTTC,CASSESAGTSGYNEQFF
TRBV6-1,NA,TRBD2,TRBJ2-1,TGTCCCAGCAGCGCGCCGAGACTAGCGGGAATCTACAATGAGCAGTTCTTC,CPSSAPRLAGIYNEQFF
TRBV6-5,NA,NA,TRBJ2-3,TGTGCCAGCGGCTACCGCGGAGTAGCGCCTAGAGATACACAGTATTTT,CASGYRGVAPRDTQYF
TRBV6-6,NA,TRBD1,TRBJ1-3,TGTGCCAGCAGTTGGGACAGGGCTGGGAACAACATATATTTT,CASSWDRAGNNIYF
TRBV29-1,once,TRBD2,TRBJ2-1,TGCATCGTCCCCGCTGTGAGCGGGATGGCCGGGGATGAGCAGTTCTTC,CIVPAVSGMAGDEQFF
TRBV6-5,NA,NA,TRBJ1-2,TGTGCCAGCAGTAACTCGGGGAGCCACTATGGCTACACCTTC,CASSNSGSHYGYTF
TRBV6-5,NA,TRBD2,TRBJ2-3,TGTGCCAGCAGTTACGTGTCTAGCGGGAGTGATACACAGTATTTT,CASSYVSSGSDTQYF
TRBV11-3,NA,NA,TRBJ2-1,TGTGCCAGCAGCACAAGGAATGAGGATGAGAGGTTCTTC,CASSTRNEDERFF
TRBV20-1,many,NA,TRBJ2-5,TGCAGTGCTAGAGGGAGGGCTTCGTTGAGGCAAGAGACCCAGTACTTC,CSARGRASLRQETQYF
TRBV9,NA,NA,TRBJ2-2,TGTGCCAGCCCCTACGGGGAGCTGTTTTTT,CASPYGELFF
TRBV5-5,NA,NA,TRBJ2-3,TGTGCCAGCAGCCTAGAGGGCCCTAGCACAGATATGCAGTATTTT,CASSLEGPSTDMQYF
TRBV11-2,NA,NA,TRBJ2-1,TGCGCCATCATCTTAGAGGGTTTCGGTGAGCAGTTCTTC,CAIILEGFGEQFF
TRBV20-1,once,TRBD2,TRBJ2-5,TGCAGTACTAGAGATCAGCCTAGCGGGACCGAGACCCACTACTTC,CSTRDQPSGTETHYF
TRBV4-1,once,NA,TRBJ2-6,TGCGCCAGCAGCCTCAGAGCGGGCGGCTTAGGCTCTGGGGTCAACGTCCTGACTTTC,CASSLRAGGLGSGVNVLTF